These 17 T cell receptor beta chains share one sample of origin, sequenced in a study of cytomegalovirus exposure and HLA in healthy donors. Researchers ran the PCR with 60 Vbeta and 13 Jbeta primers. Sequenced by immunoSEQ multiplex PCR; TCRdb stores in-frame clones only, minus some. The repertoire includes over 95,000 clones, about four fifths of them detected once, and 2% to 3% sits in the top ten. Sequenced: PBMCs. These receptors all stem from a woman aged 18-35 years in good health and CMV-seronegative.

The V gene is TRBV5-6, the J gene TRBJ2-7; D might be TRBD1 (8 bases). Germline values: CDR1 SGHDT, CDR2 YYEEEE. Trimming took 1 base from V and 6 from J, leaving 17 bases between them. The CDR3 length is 15 residues. The CDR3 is CASSLLGSGTGEQYF. The DNA of the CDR3 is TGTGCCAGCAGCTTGCTGGGGAGCGGGACAGGCGAGCAGTACTTC. Full variable domain (missing parts from reference TRBV5-6 and TRBJ2-7): DAGVTQSPTHLIKTRGQQVTLRCSPKSGHDTVSWYQQALGQGPQFIFQYYEEEERQRGNFPDRFSGHQFPNYSSELNVNALLLGDSALYLCASSLLGSGTGEQYFGPGTRLTVT.

The gene calls are TRBV29-1 and TRBJ2-1, with a weak D call TRBD2 (5 bases). CDR3 length equals 17 residues. From germline, CDR1 is SQVTM and CDR2 ANQGSEA. Trimming stripped 0 bases from V and 7 bases from J, with 22 bases between. The CDR3 is CSVEEPGVRRTLNEQFF. CDR3 nucleotide sequence: TGCAGCGTTGAAGAGCCCGGCGTACGGAGGACCTTAAATGAGCAGTTCTTC.

The chain has TRBV11-3 and TRBJ2-4, with 7 positions matching TRBD2. The ends lost 5 bases at V and 7 bases at J; junction bases unmatched: 20. This CDR3 is built from 18 residues. From germline, CDR1 is SGHNT and CDR2 YENEEA. CDR3: CASSRSWGGPKDRNIQYF. The CDR3 nucleotides read TGTGCCAGCAGCCGGAGCTGGGGGGGTCCCAAAGATCGGAACATTCAGTACTTC. The complete variable domain, with remaining parts taken from reference TRBV11-3 and TRBJ2-4, reads EAGVVQSPRYKIIEKKQPVAFWCNPISGHNTLYWYLQNLGQGPELLIRYENEEAVDDSQLPKDRFSAERLKGVDSTLKIQPAELGDSAVYLCASSRSWGGPKDRNIQYFGAGTRLSVL.

The chain combines TRBV5-1 with TRBJ2-7, with D maybe TRBD1 (6 bases). Trimming removed 0 bases from V and 0 bases from J, with 7 bases in between. Germline lookup yields CDR1 SGHRS and CDR2 YFSETQ. The CDR3 is 14 residues long. In nucleotides, the CDR3 is TGCGCCAGCAGCTTGGGGGGACACTCCTACGAGCAGTACTTC. Protein: CASSLGGHSYEQYF.

V gene TRBV6-1 combines with J gene TRBJ1-5, with D hard to call. CDR1 is MNHNS and CDR2 is SASEGT in the germline V gene. V dropped 8 bases and J dropped 4 bases, with 15 bases sitting between them. This CDR3 is 14 amino acids long. The CDR3 DNA follows: TGTGCCAGCTCTACCGGGTCCTCTAATCAGCCCCAGCATTTT. It specifies CASSTGSSNQPQHF.

The chain recombines TRBV19 with TRBJ1-1; D unclear. The CDR3 contains 14 residues. Germline V gene sequence: CDR1 LNHDA, CDR2 SQIVND (reference sequence). The V end was cut by 3 bases, the J end by 3 bases, with 11 bases between. Here the CDR3 DNA reads TGTGCCAGTAGTATCCACGACAAGGACACTGAAGCTTTCTTT. Its translation is CASSIHDKDTEAFF.

J is TRBJ2-1 and V is TRBV30; D is unresolved. CDR3 length equals 11 residues. Trimming took off 0 bases at V and 8 bases at J, with 5 bases between the two ends. Germline V gene sequence: CDR1 GTSNPN, CDR2 SVGIG (reference sequence). The CDR3 protein is CAWSVLDEQFF. Here the CDR3 DNA reads TGTGCCTGGAGTGTACTTGATGAGCAGTTCTTC.

V is TRBV25-1 and J is TRBJ2-7; perhaps TRBD1 as D (6 bases). The CDR3 extends over 14 amino acids. CDR1 and CDR2 from the germline V gene are MGHDK and SYGVNS. Deletions cut 7 bases from V and 3 bases from J, with 16 bases between. The CDR3 reads CASTRGEQGYEQYF. In nucleotides, the CDR3 is TGTGCCAGCACCAGAGGGGAACAGGGCTACGAGCAGTACTTC.

This clone was detected only a few times. The chain employs TRBV11-3 and TRBJ2-5; maybe TRBD2 (6 bases). V lost 2 bases to trimming and J lost 5 bases, with 15 bases between them. This CDR3 comprises 15 residues. Germline CDR1 reads SGHNT; CDR2 reads YENEEA. CDR3 loop: CASSLSTSAGETQYF. CDR3 sequence (DNA): TGTGCCAGCAGCTTAAGCACCTCGGCGGGGGAGACCCAGTACTTC. Looking up the rest from reference TRBV11-3 and TRBJ2-5 gives the full variable domain: EAGVVQSPRYKIIEKKQPVAFWCNPISGHNTLYWYLQNLGQGPELLIRYENEEAVDDSQLPKDRFSAERLKGVDSTLKIQPAELGDSAVYLCASSLSTSAGETQYFGPGTRLLVL.

The chain recombines TRBV5-1 with TRBJ2-5; TRBD2 aligns across 9 bases. The germline V gene has CDR1 SGHRS and CDR2 YFSETQ. With V trimmed by 4 bases and J by 7 bases, 8 bases remained unmatched. CDR3 size: 14 residues. The CDR3 is CASSTGTSTVTQYF. In nucleotides, the CDR3 is TGCGCCAGCAGCACAGGGACTAGCACCGTGACCCAGTACTTC.

The chain combines TRBV7-2 with TRBJ1-4; the match to TRBD1 covers 10 bases. V gave up 4 bases and J gave up 2 bases; unmatched junction bases: 10. The CDR3 runs to 18 residues. Looked up from germline, CDR1 is SGHTA and CDR2 is FQGNSA. CDR3 nucleotide sequence: TGTGCCAGCAGCTCGTGGGACAGGGGAGGAGTCACTAATGAAAAACTGTTTTTT. Translated, it gives CASSSWDRGGVTNEKLFF. The variable domain in full, completed from reference TRBV7-2 and TRBJ1-4, reads GAGVSQSPSNKVTEKGKDVELRCDPISGHTALYWYRQSLGQGLEFLIYFQGNSAPDKSGLPSDRFSAERTGGSVSTLTIQRTQQEDSAVYLCASSSWDRGGVTNEKLFFGSGTQLSVL.

V usage is TRBV9 and J usage is TRBJ1-1, with D hard to call. The CDR3 has 14 amino acids. The ends were cut back, 4 bases at V and 0 bases at J, with 10 bases in the middle. CDR1 SGDLS and CDR2 YYNGEE come from the germline V gene. The CDR3 is CASSPRVVNTEAFF. DNA of the CDR3: TGTGCCAGCAGCCCGAGGGTCGTGAACACTGAAGCTTTCTTT.

The chain has TRBV14 and TRBJ2-1, with 9 bases aligning to TRBD1. The CDR3 contains 16 residues. With V trimmed by 0 bases and J by 4 bases, 4 bases remained unmatched. Germline loops: CDR1 SGHDN, CDR2 FVKESK. CDR3 nucleotides: TGTGCCAGCAGCCAAGATCTGGGGACAGGGTACAATGAGCAGTTCTTC. Translation gives CASSQDLGTGYNEQFF.

V usage is TRBV6-1 and J usage is TRBJ1-2; 8 bases fit TRBD1. CDR3 size: 11 residues. Per germline, CDR1 MNHNS and CDR2 SASEGT. The junction had 4 bases not matched to a gene; V was cut back by 8 bases and J by 8 bases. CDR3 bases: TGTGCCAGCGGGACAGGTGGGGGCTACACCTTC. Amino acids: CASGTGGGYTF.

This sequence joins TRBV11-2 and TRBJ2-1; 8 bases align to TRBD2. Germline V CDR1 and CDR2: SGHAT, FQNNGV. V gave up 5 bases and J gave up 9 bases; unmatched junction bases: 6. CDR3 length equals 13 residues. This CDR3 reads CASSPPGGFEQFF. CDR3 coding DNA: TGTGCCAGCAGCCCCCCGGGGGGGTTTGAGCAGTTCTTC. The complete variable domain, with remaining parts taken from reference TRBV11-2 and TRBJ2-1, reads EAGVAQSPRYKIIEKRQSVAFWCNPISGHATLYWYQQILGQGPKLLIQFQNNGVVDDSQLPKDRFSAERLKGVDSTLKIQPAKLEDSAVYLCASSPPGGFEQFFGPGTRLTVL.

This chain links TRBV27 with TRBJ2-7, with TRBD1 identical over 7 bases. CDR3 length: 12 amino acids. Trimming cost V 8 bases and J 5 bases; bases outside gene matches: 6. Germline V gene data show CDR1 as MNHEY and CDR2 as SMNVEV (reference sequence). As DNA, the CDR3 is TGTGCCAGCGGACACAGGGGCCACGAGCAGTACTTC. Protein product: CASGHRGHEQYF.

The chain recombines TRBV25-1 with TRBJ1-1, with TRBD1 matching over 7 bases. The J segment lost 0 bases and the V segment lost 9 bases, leaving 4 bases of the junction unmatched. The CDR3 sequence is 13 residues long. Germline loops: CDR1 MGHDK, CDR2 SYGVNS. The CDR3 DNA reads TGTGCCAGTAGGACAGGTATGAACACTGAAGCTTTCTTT. Its translation: CASRTGMNTEAFF.